A single T cell receptor beta chain is shown here with its context. Its cognate antigen is unknown. A second PCR, run for about 7 to 11 cycles, used a sample-barcoded 5' primer plus a J-beta primer mix. Tags on each cDNA molecule came from a template-switch adaptor with 12 random nucleotides. TCRdb re-derived calls from the 5' RACE reads in MiXCR, one entry per CDR3 protein. The table shows approximately 900,000 distinct CDR3 sequences, with 25% to 30% occurring only once. The length of the CDR3 is 14 residues. Trimming removed 0 bases at V and 9 bases at J, with 13 bases between. CDR1 and CDR2 from the germline V gene are SGHDT and YYEEEE. This record belongs to a study of blood T cells in healthy people across ages. Study-level results: Naive T cell percentage showed a strong correlation with the diversity of TCR beta.

This sample was shared with a second study, whose subject was T cells of mothers and their children. From that study: Input to cDNA synthesis comprised all extracted RNA, at a ratio of roughly 1.5 ug per 15 ul.

J is TRBJ2-4 and V is TRBV5-6; D not resolved. This clonotype originated in a woman aged 40 to 49 in good health. The sequenced material came from blood. The CDR3 sequence is CASSLGSGTGIQYF. The CDR3 nucleotides read TGTGCCAGCAGCTTGGGCAGTGGTACGGGCATTCAGTACTTC.